This T cell receptor beta chain was identified during a study of a mutant IDH1 vaccine in newly diagnosed glioma. Study details: Treated patients comprised around 60% males and approximately 38% females, mean age roughly 40 years. The earlier regimen, radiotherapy, temozolomide, or both, was most often both.

Concerning this clone: Its antigen remains unidentified.

The method was immunoSEQ multiplex PCR; TCRdb's version includes in-frame clones alone and lacks a portion of them. This table holds tens of thousands of clones, 86% found once. Findings and limits, study-wide: Vaccination induced immune responses in 93.3% of patients.

Time point described: baseline, week 1 (first vaccination visit). Stated treatment: pre-vaccination baseline after standard-of-care therapy. There are 15 residues in the CDR3. Germline CDR1 reads GTSNPN; CDR2 reads SVGIG (reference sequence). The V gene end was trimmed by 0 bases and the J gene end by 4 bases; junction bases not matched to a gene: 9. The rearrangement links TRBV30 to TRBJ2-7, with 7 bases lining up with TRBD1. The specimen comprised PBMCs, sampled from a glioma patient treated with radiotherapy, temozolomide or both. The TCR was taken from a man aged 35-49 years with glioma. CDR3 sequence reads: CAWSVKGTEPYEQYF. The CDR3 coding sequence is TGTGCCTGGAGTGTAAAAGGGACAGAACCTTACGAGCAGTACTTC.